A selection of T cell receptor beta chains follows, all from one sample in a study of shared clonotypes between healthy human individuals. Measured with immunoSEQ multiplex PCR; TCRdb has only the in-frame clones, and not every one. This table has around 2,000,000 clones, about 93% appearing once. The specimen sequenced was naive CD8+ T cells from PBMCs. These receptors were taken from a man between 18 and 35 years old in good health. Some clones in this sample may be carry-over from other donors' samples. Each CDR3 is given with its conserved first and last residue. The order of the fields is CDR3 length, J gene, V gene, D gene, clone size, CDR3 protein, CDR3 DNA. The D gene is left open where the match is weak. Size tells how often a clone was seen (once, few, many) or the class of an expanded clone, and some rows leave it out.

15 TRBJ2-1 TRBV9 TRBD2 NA CASNLPSGRPNEQFF TGTGCCAGCAACCTTCCTAGCGGGAGGCCTAATGAGCAGTTCTTC
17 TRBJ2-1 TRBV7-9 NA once CASSPGDGGGSYNEQFF TGTGCCAGCAGCCCAGGGGATGGGGGAGGGTCCTACAATGAGCAGTTCTTC
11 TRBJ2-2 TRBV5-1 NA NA CASQGTGELFF TGCGCCAGTCAGGGGACCGGGGAGCTGTTTTTT
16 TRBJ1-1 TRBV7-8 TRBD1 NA CASSPSRMGQGPGAFF TGTGCCAGCAGCCCGTCTCGAATGGGACAGGGACCCGGGGCTTTCTTT
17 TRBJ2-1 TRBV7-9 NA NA CASSPGGGSPAYNEQFF TGTGCCAGCAGCCCAGGGGGCGGGAGCCCCGCGTACAATGAGCAGTTCTTC
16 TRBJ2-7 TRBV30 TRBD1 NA CAWTGQGARSSYEQYF TGTGCCTGGACAGGACAGGGGGCGAGGAGCTCCTACGAGCAGTACTTC
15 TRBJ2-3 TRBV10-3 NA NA CATHQGEGPADTQYF TGTGCCACCCACCAGGGGGAGGGCCCCGCAGATACGCAGTATTTT
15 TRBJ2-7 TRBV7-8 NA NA CASSAGLGVGYEQYF TGTGCCAGCAGCGCGGGACTTGGGGTCGGGTACGAGCAGTACTTC
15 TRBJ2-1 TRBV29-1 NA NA CSVAGASGRLNEQFF TGCAGCGTTGCTGGAGCAAGTGGGAGGCTCAATGAGCAGTTCTTC
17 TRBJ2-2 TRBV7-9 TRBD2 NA CASSLVGSGIKAGELFF TGTGCCAGCAGCTTAGTTGGTAGCGGGATTAAGGCCGGGGAGCTGTTTTTT
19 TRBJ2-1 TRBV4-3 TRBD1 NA CASSQGTGGLIASYNEQFF TGCGCCAGCAGCCAAGGAACAGGGGGCCTGATAGCGTCTTACAATGAGCAGTTCTTC
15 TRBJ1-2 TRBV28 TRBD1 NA CASSLGTGDLYGYTF TGTGCCAGCAGTTTAGGGACAGGGGACCTCTATGGCTACACCTTC
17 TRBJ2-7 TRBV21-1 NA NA CASSKGIGASLSYEQYF TGTGCCAGCAGCAAGGGGATCGGGGCGAGCCTCTCCTACGAGCAGTACTTC
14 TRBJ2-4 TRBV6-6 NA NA CASSYSVGKNIQYF TGTGCCAGCAGTTACTCGGTGGGAAAAAACATTCAGTACTTC
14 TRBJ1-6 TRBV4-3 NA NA CASSQDSYLSPLHF TGCGCCAGCAGCCAAGATTCGTATTTGTCACCCCTCCACTTT
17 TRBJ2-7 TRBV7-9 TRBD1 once CASSFPPPGQGKDEQYF TGTGCCAGCAGCTTCCCCCCCCCGGGACAGGGAAAAGACGAGCAGTACTTC
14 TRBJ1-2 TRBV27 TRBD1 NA CASSPGTGSDGYTF TGTGCCAGCAGCCCCGGGACAGGATCCGATGGCTACACCTTC
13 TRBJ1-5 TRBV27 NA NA CASSLSLGQPQHF TGTGCCAGCAGTTTATCATTGGGGCAGCCCCAGCATTTT
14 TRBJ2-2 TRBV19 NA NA CASTPSRHTGELFF TGTGCCAGTACCCCATCCCGGCACACCGGGGAGCTGTTTTTT
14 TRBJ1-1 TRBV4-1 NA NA CASSQVGSNTEAFF TGCGCCAGCAGCCAAGTTGGGTCCAACACTGAAGCTTTCTTT
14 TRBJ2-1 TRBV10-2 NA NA CASSESLSYNEQFF TGCGCCAGCAGTGAGTCGCTGTCCTACAATGAGCAGTTCTTC
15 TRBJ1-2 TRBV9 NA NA CASSPKSQGNYGYTF TGTGCCAGCAGCCCGAAGTCCCAGGGGAACTATGGCTACACCTTC
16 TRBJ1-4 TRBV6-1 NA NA CASSELLGRANEKLFF TGTGCCAGCAGTGAACTTTTGGGGCGGGCTAATGAAAAACTGTTTTTT
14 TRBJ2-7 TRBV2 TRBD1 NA CASIYGTGVHEQYF TGTGCCAGCATATACGGGACAGGGGTTCACGAGCAGTACTTC
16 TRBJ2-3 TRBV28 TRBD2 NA CASSLLAGRFTDTQYF TGTGCCAGCAGTCTACTAGCGGGGAGATTCACAGATACGCAGTATTTT
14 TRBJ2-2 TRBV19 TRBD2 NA CASRLLAGTGELFF TGTGCCAGTAGGTTGCTAGCGGGTACCGGGGAGCTGTTTTTT
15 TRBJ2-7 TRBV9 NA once CASSPRGSLFYEQYF TGTGCCAGCAGCCCCCGGGGGTCTCTATTCTACGAGCAGTACTTC
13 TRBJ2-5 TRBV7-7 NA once CASSFFGRETQYF TGTGCCAGCAGCTTTTTTGGGAGGGAGACCCAGTACTTC
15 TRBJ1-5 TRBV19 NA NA CASSMGVSGNQPQHF TGTGCCAGTAGTATGGGGGTCTCCGGCAATCAGCCCCAGCATTTT
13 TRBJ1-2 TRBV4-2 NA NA CASSQGGVAGYTF TGTGCCAGCAGCCAAGGGGGGGTCGCTGGCTACACCTTC
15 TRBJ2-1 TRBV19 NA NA CASSIDPSWLTEQFF TGTGCCAGTAGTATAGACCCTAGTTGGTTAACCGAGCAGTTCTTC
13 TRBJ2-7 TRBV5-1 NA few CASSLDPSYEQYF TGCGCCAGCAGCTTGGATCCCTCCTACGAGCAGTACTTC
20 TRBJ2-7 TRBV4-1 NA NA CASSQDVENLNVRFSYEQYF TGCGCCAGCAGCCAAGATGTAGAGAACCTCAACGTCCGCTTCTCCTACGAGCAGTACTTC
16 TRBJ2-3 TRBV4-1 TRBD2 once CASSPRTSGSTDTQYF TGCGCCAGCAGCCCACGGACTAGCGGTAGCACAGATACGCAGTATTTT
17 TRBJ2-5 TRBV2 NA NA CASHYSLRRDDGGTQYF TGTGCCAGCCATTATTCGTTGCGCAGGGACGATGGAGGGACCCAGTACTTC
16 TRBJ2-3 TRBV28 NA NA CASSLLGQRVTDTQYF TGTGCCAGCAGTTTATTAGGTCAGCGGGTGACAGATACGCAGTATTTT
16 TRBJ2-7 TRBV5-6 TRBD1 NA CASNPSTGQGAYEQYF TGTGCCAGCAACCCCTCTACCGGACAGGGGGCTTACGAGCAGTACTTC
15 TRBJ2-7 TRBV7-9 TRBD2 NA CASSSGLAGRYEQYF TGTGCCAGCAGCTCCGGACTAGCGGGAAGATACGAGCAGTACTTC
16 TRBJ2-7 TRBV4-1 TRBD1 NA CASSQSDRVGTYEQYF TGCGCCAGCAGCCAATCCGACAGGGTAGGGACCTACGAGCAGTACTTC
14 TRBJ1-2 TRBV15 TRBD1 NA CATSPRDRKYGYTF TGTGCCACCAGCCCCCGGGACAGGAAGTATGGCTACACCTTC
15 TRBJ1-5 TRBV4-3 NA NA CASSQDKGRNQPQHF TGCGCCAGCAGCCAAGATAAGGGCAGGAATCAGCCCCAGCATTTT
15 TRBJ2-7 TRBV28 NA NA CASMAWFASSYEQYF TGTGCCAGCATGGCTTGGTTCGCCAGCTCCTACGAGCAGTACTTC
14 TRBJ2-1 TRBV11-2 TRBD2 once CASSPRLAGSEQFF TGTGCCAGCAGCCCAAGACTAGCGGGAAGTGAGCAGTTCTTC
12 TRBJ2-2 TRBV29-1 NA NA CSAAEGPGELFF TGCAGCGCCGCGGAAGGGCCCGGGGAGCTGTTTTTT
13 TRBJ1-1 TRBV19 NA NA CASSIDLETEAFF TGTGCCAGTAGTATAGATCTCGAAACTGAAGCTTTCTTT
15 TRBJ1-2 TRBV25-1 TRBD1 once CASSEWRDSLYGYTF TGTGCCAGCAGTGAATGGAGGGACAGCCTCTATGGCTACACCTTC
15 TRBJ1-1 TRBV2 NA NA CASRVFGSMNTEAFF TGTGCCAGCAGGGTATTTGGTTCCATGAACACTGAAGCTTTCTTT
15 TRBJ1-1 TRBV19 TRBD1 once CASSSRTGRNTEAFF TGTGCCAGTAGTTCTAGGACAGGGCGGAACACTGAAGCTTTCTTT
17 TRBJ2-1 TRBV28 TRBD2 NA CASSLLAGKEYQDEQFF TGTGCCAGTTCCCTGTTAGCGGGGAAAGAATATCAGGATGAGCAGTTCTTC
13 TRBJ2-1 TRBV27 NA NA CASSLTNYNEQFF TGTGCCAGCAGTTTAACTAACTACAATGAGCAGTTCTTC
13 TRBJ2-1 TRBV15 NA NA CATSNAGYNEQFF TGTGCCACCAGCAATGCGGGGTACAATGAGCAGTTCTTC
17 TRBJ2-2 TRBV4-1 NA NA CASSHGGERLNTGELFF TGCGCCAGCAGCCACGGAGGGGAGCGTTTGAACACCGGGGAGCTGTTTTTT
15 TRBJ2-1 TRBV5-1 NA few CASSLEPSSYNEQFF TGCGCCAGCAGCTTGGAACCGAGCTCCTACAATGAGCAGTTCTTC
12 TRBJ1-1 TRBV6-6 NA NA CASIKTGTEAFF TGTGCCAGCATTAAAACCGGGACTGAAGCTTTCTTT